This TCR beta chain was obtained from a study of human T cells and chemical hapten exposure. Sample time point: pre-sensitization, week 0. As for treatment: therapeutic diphenylcyclopropenone sensitization with weekly scalp DPC. It was from unfractionated whole blood that total RNA was extracted. The CDR3 is made up of 11 amino acids. Looked up from germline, CDR1 is MDHEN and CDR2 is SYDVKM. Trimming took off 5 bases at V and 3 bases at J, with 5 bases between the two ends. TCRdb recomputed calls from the RACE reads with MiXCR, one row per CDR3 protein. The data hold 35,000 to 50,000 distinct CDR3 sequences, with roughly a tenth observed a single time.

The source was whole blood, collected in connection with sensitization to the hapten diphenylcyclopropenone (DPC). The gene calls are TRBV28 and TRBJ2-7; D unresolved. The receptor was derived from a young man with alopecia areata. Some clones in this sample may be carry-over from other donors' samples. The CDR3 region has the DNA TGTGCCAGCAGTCAAAACTACGAGCAGTACGTC. Amino acids: CASSQNYEQYV.